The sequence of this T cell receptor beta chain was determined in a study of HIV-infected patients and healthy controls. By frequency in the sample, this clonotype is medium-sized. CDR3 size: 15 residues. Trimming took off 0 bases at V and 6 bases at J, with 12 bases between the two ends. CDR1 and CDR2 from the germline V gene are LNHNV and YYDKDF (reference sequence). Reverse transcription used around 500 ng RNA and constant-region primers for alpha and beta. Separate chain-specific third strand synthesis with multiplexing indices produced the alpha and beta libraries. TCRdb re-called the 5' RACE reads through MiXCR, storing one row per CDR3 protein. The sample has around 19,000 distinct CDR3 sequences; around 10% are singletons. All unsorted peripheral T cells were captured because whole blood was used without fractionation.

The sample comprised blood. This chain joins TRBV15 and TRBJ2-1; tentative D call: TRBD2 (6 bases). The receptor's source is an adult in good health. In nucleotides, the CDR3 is TGTGCCACCAGCAGAGATTTAGGACTACGCAATGAGCAGTTCTTC. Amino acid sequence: CATSRDLGLRNEQFF.